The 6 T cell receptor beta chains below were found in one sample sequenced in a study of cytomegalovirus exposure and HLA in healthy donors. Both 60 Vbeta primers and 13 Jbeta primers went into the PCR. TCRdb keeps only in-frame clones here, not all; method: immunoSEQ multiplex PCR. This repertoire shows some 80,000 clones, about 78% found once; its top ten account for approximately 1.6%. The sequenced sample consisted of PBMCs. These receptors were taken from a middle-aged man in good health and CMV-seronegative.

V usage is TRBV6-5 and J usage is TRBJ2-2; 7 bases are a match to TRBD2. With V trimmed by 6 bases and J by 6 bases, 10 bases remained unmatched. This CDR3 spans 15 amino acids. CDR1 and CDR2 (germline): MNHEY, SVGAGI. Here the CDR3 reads CASSPTRLAAGELFF. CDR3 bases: TGTGCCAGCAGCCCTACACGGCTAGCGGCCGGGGAGCTGTTTTTT.

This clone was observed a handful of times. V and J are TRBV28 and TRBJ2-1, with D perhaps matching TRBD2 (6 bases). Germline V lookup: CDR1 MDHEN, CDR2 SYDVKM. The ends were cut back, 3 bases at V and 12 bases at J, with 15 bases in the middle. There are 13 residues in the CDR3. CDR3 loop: CASSFWGRSGQFF. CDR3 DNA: TGTGCCAGCAGTTTTTGGGGGAGGTCTGGGCAGTTCTTC.

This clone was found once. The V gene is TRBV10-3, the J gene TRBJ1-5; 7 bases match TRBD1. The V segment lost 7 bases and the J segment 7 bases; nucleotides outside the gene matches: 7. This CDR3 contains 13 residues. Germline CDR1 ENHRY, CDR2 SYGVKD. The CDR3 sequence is CAINTDRAQPQHF. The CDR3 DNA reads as TGTGCCATCAACACTGACAGGGCACAGCCCCAGCATTTT.

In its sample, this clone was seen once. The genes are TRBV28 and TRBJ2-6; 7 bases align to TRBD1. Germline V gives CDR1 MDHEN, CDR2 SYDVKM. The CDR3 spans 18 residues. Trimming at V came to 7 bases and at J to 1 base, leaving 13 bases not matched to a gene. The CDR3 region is CASTLGYRGVSGANVLTF. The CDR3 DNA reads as TGTGCCAGCACCCTAGGGTACAGGGGTGTTTCTGGGGCCAACGTCCTGACTTTC.

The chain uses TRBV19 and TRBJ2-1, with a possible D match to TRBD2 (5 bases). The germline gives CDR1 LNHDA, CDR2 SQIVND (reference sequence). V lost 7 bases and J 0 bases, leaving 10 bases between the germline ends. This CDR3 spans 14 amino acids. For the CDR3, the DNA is TGTGCCAGTAAACGGGATAGCTCCTACAATGAGCAGTTCTTC. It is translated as CASKRDSSYNEQFF.

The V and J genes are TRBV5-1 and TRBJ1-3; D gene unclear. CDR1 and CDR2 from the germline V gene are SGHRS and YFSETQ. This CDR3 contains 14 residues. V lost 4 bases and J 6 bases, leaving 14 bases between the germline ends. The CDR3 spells CASSIGAEKNTIYF. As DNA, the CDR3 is TGCGCCAGCAGCATTGGCGCGGAAAAAAACACCATATATTTT.